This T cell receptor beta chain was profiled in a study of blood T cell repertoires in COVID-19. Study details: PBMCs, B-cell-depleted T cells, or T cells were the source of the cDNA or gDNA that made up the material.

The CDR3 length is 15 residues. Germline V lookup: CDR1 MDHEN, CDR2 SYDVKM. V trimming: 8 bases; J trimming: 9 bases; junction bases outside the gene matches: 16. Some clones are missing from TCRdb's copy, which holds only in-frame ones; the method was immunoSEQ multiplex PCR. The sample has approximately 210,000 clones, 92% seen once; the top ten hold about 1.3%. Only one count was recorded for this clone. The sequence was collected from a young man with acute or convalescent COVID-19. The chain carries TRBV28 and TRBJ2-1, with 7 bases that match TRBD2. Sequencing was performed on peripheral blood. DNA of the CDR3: TGTGCCAGCGGGGGTCCTAGCGGCCGGGGTGGTGAGCAGTTCTTC. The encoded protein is CASGGPSGRGGEQFF.